The TCR beta chain described here comes from a study of immune cell composition in non-small cell lung cancer. Looking at the study overall: Tumours were mainly lung adenocarcinoma or squamous cell carcinoma. Study conclusions and caveats: Lung squamous cell carcinoma tumours had significantly higher top 10 clone scores and productive clonality than lung adenocarcinoma. Tumour TCR-beta clonality showed no significant link to smoking pack-years. About 80% of squamous and about 31% of adenocarcinoma cases had tumour-associated clones >0.5%.

Measured with immunoSEQ multiplex PCR; TCRdb has only the in-frame clones, and not every one. The table records about 7,500 clones, roughly 70% of them present only once. In its sample, this clone was seen a few times. No antigen is known for it. The CDR3 is 14 residues long. V shed 7 bases and J shed 2 bases, with 12 bases lying between them. Germline CDR1 reads WNHNN; CDR2 reads SYGVQD (reference sequence). The receptor was isolated from a human donor with non-small cell lung cancer. V and J are TRBV10-1 and TRBJ2-1; D not certain. The sample comprised lung tumor tissue. CDR3 bases: TGCGCCAGCATTACACCGGGTCCCTACAATGAGCAGTTCTTC. It is translated as CASITPGPYNEQFF.